The 17 T cell receptor beta chains below were found in one sample sequenced in a study of CD8 T cells in ankylosing spondylitis. TCRdb re-called the 5' RACE reads with MiXCR, one entry per CDR3 protein. The sample carries 250,000 to 350,000 distinct CDR3 sequences, around 18% recorded once. Specimen: blood, either unsorted or a sorted T cell fraction (not recorded which). The receptor source for this set is a male donor with ankylosing spondylitis or in good health (not recorded which).

Note on this clonotype: A read error may be the cause here, since a much bigger clone is one base away. The gene calls are TRBV29-1 and TRBJ2-3, with D tentatively TRBD1 or TRBD2 (6 bases each). The CDR3 covers 11 residues. The V gene lost 6 bases and the J gene lost 9 bases, with 13 bases spanning the gap. Per the germline V gene, CDR1 is SQVTM and CDR2 is ANQGSEA. The DNA for the CDR3 is TGCAGCGTGGGGGGCGATACGACGCAGTATTTT. Protein sequence: CSVGGDTTQYF.

V is TRBV7-3 and J is TRBJ1-1; possible D gene TRBD1, 5 bases. V was trimmed by 5 bases and J by 4 bases, leaving 11 bases between them. Germline loops: CDR1 SGHTA, CDR2 FQGTGA. The CDR3 has 13 amino acids. The CDR3 DNA sequence: TGTGCCAGCAGCCAGGGTAGGAGCACTGAAGCTTTCTTT. It specifies CASSQGRSTEAFF.

This clonotype has only a few counts. The V gene is TRBV7-8, the J gene TRBJ2-1; the match to TRBD2 covers 8 bases. The V gene's germline CDR1 is SGHVS and CDR2 FQNEAQ. J gave up 8 bases and V 1 base, and 7 bases lay outside the gene matches. CDR3 length: 15 residues. The chain's CDR3 is CASSLDRAGDHEQFF. The CDR3 DNA follows: TGTGCCAGCAGCTTAGACCGAGCGGGAGATCATGAGCAGTTCTTC.

Notes on this clonotype: A much larger clone lies a single base off, so this may be a read error. The gene calls are TRBV20-1 and TRBJ2-4, with 7 bases fitting TRBD2. This CDR3 is built from 18 residues. Per the germline V gene, CDR1 is DFQATT and CDR2 is SNEGSKA (reference sequence). The DNA of the CDR3 is TGCAGGGCTAGAGTGAGGACTAGTGAGGACATGGCCAAAAACATTCAGTACTTC. This sequence encodes CRARVRTSEDMAKNIQYF.

The chain links TRBV3-1 to TRBJ1-1, with D possibly matching TRBD1 (5 bases). Trimming removed 4 bases from V and 10 bases from J, with 22 bases in between. Per the germline V gene, CDR1 is LGHDT and CDR2 is YNNKEL (reference sequence). This CDR3 is built from 15 residues. The CDR3 DNA reads TGTGCCAGCAGCCCCCAGGCAGGTCAGGGTAACCTAGCTTTCTTT. Residues: CASSPQAGQGNLAFF.

This clonotype came up a few times. The J gene is TRBJ1-2, the V gene TRBV6-1, with no clear D. V shed 2 bases and J shed 3 bases, with 19 bases lying between them. Looked up from germline, CDR1 is MNHNS and CDR2 is SASEGT. The CDR3 sequence is 17 residues long. This CDR3 is CASSERLSGGPYYGYTF. The CDR3 nucleotides read TGTGCCAGCAGTGAAAGGTTGTCGGGAGGTCCCTACTATGGCTACACCTTC.

The chain is built from TRBV7-8 and TRBJ1-2; D may be TRBD1 (6 bases). This CDR3 has 15 amino acids. V lost 6 bases and J lost 4, with 18 bases in between. The germline CDR1 and CDR2 sequences are SGHVS and FQNEAQ. Here the CDR3 DNA reads TGTGCCAGCAGTTCTTCCCCTACAGGGACCTATGGCTACACCTTC. Translation gives CASSSSPTGTYGYTF.

This clonotype showed up just a few times. The chain links TRBV19 to TRBJ2-2; D is unclear. The CDR3 runs 13 residues. The V end lost 8 bases, the J end lost 2 bases, and 9 bases lay between the germline ends. Per the germline V gene, CDR1 is LNHDA and CDR2 is SQIVND (reference sequence). The CDR3 DNA sequence: TGTGCCAGTGAACGACTCAACACCGGGGAGCTGTTTTTT. Its translation: CASERLNTGELFF. Full variable domain (rest looked up from reference TRBV19 and TRBJ2-2): DGGITQSPKYLFRKEGQNVTLSCEQNLNHDAMYWYRQDPGQGLRLIYYSQIVNDFQKGDIAEGYSVSREKKESFPLTVTSAQKNPTAFYLCASERLNTGELFFGEGSRLTVL.

Note on this clonotype: This may stem from a read error, because a much larger clone lies one nucleotide away. CDR3 nucleotide sequence: TGCGCCACCAGCCAAGATTGGCAGGGGGCGAACACTGAAGCTTTCTTT. Encoded protein: CATSQDWQGANTEAFF. The chain has TRBV4-1 and TRBJ1-1; 8 bases line up with TRBD1. The germline CDR1 and CDR2 sequences are MGHRA and YSYEKL. The CDR3 is 16 amino acids.

The CDR3: CASSHLAGGGETQYF. DNA of the CDR3: TGTGCCAGCAGCCACCTAGCGGGAGGAGGAGAGACCCAGTACTTC. J is TRBJ2-5 and V is TRBV3-1, with TRBD2 matching over 11 bases. V lost 3 bases and J lost 4; bases outside the gene matches: 4. Germline V gene sequence: CDR1 LGHDT, CDR2 YNNKEL (reference sequence). The CDR3 has 15 residues.

The chain couples TRBV7-8 to TRBJ1-1, with no clear D. Germline V CDR1 and CDR2: SGHVS, FQNEAQ. V was trimmed by 2 bases and J by 1 base, leaving 11 bases between them. The CDR3 is made up of 15 amino acids. Written as DNA, the CDR3 is TGTGCCAGCAGCTTATGGACCGGCAAGAACACTGAAGCTTTCTTT. Amino acid sequence: CASSLWTGKNTEAFF.

This chain joins TRBV20-1 and TRBJ1-5; D perhaps matches TRBD1 (6 bases). CDR3 length: 13 amino acids. CDR1 DFQATT and CDR2 SNEGSKA come from the germline V gene (reference sequence). Trimming removed 1 base at V and 4 bases at J, with 8 bases between. The CDR3 nucleotides read TGCAGTGCTAGAGGAACAGGGAATCAGCCCCAGCATTTT. Translated: CSARGTGNQPQHF.

This clonotype was counted many times. The chain recombines TRBV4-2 with TRBJ2-3; no clear D. The germline CDR1 and CDR2 sequences are LGHNA and YNFKEQ. This CDR3 has 14 residues. V was clipped by 1 base and J by 3 bases, with 8 bases between them. The CDR3 DNA follows: TGTGCCAGCAGCCAAGTAAGGGATACAGATACGCAGTATTTT. This sequence encodes CASSQVRDTDTQYF.

The rearrangement uses TRBV5-1 and TRBJ2-5; 9 nucleotides align to TRBD1. J gave up 1 base and V 4 bases, and 5 bases lay outside the gene matches. The CDR3 sequence is 15 residues long. CDR1 and CDR2 (germline): SGHRS, YFSETQ. This CDR3 is CASSVPGQGQETQYF. The CDR3 DNA follows: TGCGCCAGCAGCGTCCCGGGACAGGGCCAAGAGACCCAGTACTTC.

This sequence joins TRBV3-1 and TRBJ2-1; D is uncertain. The CDR3 totals 13 residues. Germline values: CDR1 LGHDT, CDR2 YNNKEL (reference sequence). V was cut by 0 bases and J by 8 bases, with 8 bases left in between. CDR3 region: CASSQEARHEQFF. The CDR3 DNA reads as TGTGCCAGCAGCCAAGAGGCACGACATGAGCAGTTCTTC.

The V and J genes are TRBV20-1 and TRBJ1-1; tentative D call: TRBD1 (5 bases). Germline CDR1 DFQATT, CDR2 SNEGSKA (reference sequence). V shed 6 bases and J shed 0 bases, with 14 bases lying between them. The CDR3 is 14 residues long. The chain's CDR3 is CSAPGHLMNTEAFF. DNA for the CDR3: TGCAGTGCCCCCGGACACCTCATGAACACTGAAGCTTTCTTT.

This clonotype was counted many times. CDR3 amino acids: CATRAGTGITDTQYF. CDR3 sequence (DNA): TGTGCCACCAGGGCCGGGACAGGGATCACAGATACGCAGTATTTT. The V gene is TRBV24-1, the J gene TRBJ2-3; 9 bases line up with TRBD1. The CDR3 extends over 15 amino acids. Germline V lookup: CDR1 KGHDR, CDR2 SFDVKD. V lost 7 bases and J lost 2; bases outside the gene matches: 6.